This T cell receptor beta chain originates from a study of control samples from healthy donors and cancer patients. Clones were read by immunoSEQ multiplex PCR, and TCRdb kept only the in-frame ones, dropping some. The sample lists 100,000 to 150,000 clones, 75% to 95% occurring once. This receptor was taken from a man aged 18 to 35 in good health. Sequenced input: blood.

This CDR3 reads CASRDNEQFF. Here the CDR3 DNA reads TGTGCCAGCCGAGACAATGAGCAGTTCTTC. This chain uses TRBV7-9 with TRBJ2-1, with no clear D. The CDR3 extends over 10 amino acids. The V end lost 8 bases, the J end lost 5 bases, and 4 bases lay between the germline ends. CDR1 is SEHNR, CDR2 FQNEAQ, per germline (reference sequence).